This is a list of T cell receptor beta chains from one sample in a study of blood T cells in healthy people across ages. One entry per CDR3 protein results from TCRdb running MiXCR on the 5' RACE reads. This table holds some 850,000 distinct CDR3 sequences, roughly 25% found once. The same specimen was also included in a second study, on T cells of mothers and their children.

Sequencing used blood. These receptors came from a boy aged 5 to 17 in good health. Each CDR3 is given with its conserved first and last residue. Fields, in order: V gene, J gene, CDR3 protein.

>TRBV5-1|TRBJ2-5
CASSWGTGRLGQTQYF
>TRBV14|TRBJ1-1
CASSQVAGAGEAFF
>TRBV28|TRBJ2-4
CASSLTGDTSPVQYF
>TRBV5-5|TRBJ2-1
CASSFLAVDNEQFF
>TRBV5-1|TRBJ2-5
CASASRGQETQYF
>TRBV10-2|TRBJ2-2
CASSESTRERENAGELFF
>TRBV20-1|TRBJ1-2
CSARDFPGSKSGYTF
>TRBV5-1|TRBJ2-3
CASSLVPSSDTDTQYF
>TRBV12-3/TRBV12-4|TRBJ2-7
CASSFLSRGSYEQYF
>TRBV29-1|TRBJ2-2
CSVKDSERFANTGELFF
>TRBV18|TRBJ2-1
CASSPGARNEQFF
>TRBV21-1|TRBJ1-4
CASSYYRRRAEKLFF
>TRBV20-1|TRBJ2-3
CSARIRTSGGDYYTDTQYF
>TRBV4-1|TRBJ1-4
CASSQGLDRYNEKLFF
>TRBV25-1|TRBJ1-2
CASSEYETWDGYTF
>TRBV14|TRBJ2-1
CASRPISGSYNEQFF
>TRBV28|TRBJ2-1
CASSSAGLSSSYNEQFF
>TRBV6-6|TRBJ1-2
CASSLDRGHDGYTF
>TRBV2|TRBJ1-5
CASGGTGNQPQHF
>TRBV29-1|TRBJ2-7
CSADVGRGYEQYF
>TRBV5-6|TRBJ1-1
CASSLVQDTEAFF
>TRBV29-1|TRBJ2-5
CSVAAGDAQETQYF
>TRBV7-9|TRBJ2-5
CASSSSGRMTQYF
>TRBV3-1|TRBJ2-1
CASRGLGGGSYNEQFF
>TRBV7-6|TRBJ2-2
CASSADSRIANTGELFF
>TRBV18|TRBJ2-5
CASSPSVQETQYF
>TRBV20-1|TRBJ2-7
CSARNREGSYEQYF
>TRBV28|TRBJ1-5
CASSTRGGDGNQPQHF
>TRBV24-1|TRBJ2-4
CATGSTGAKYF
>TRBV7-8|TRBJ2-3
CASSLLAGGSRGTDTQYF
>TRBV19|TRBJ1-5
CASSMRTTGKSNQPQHF
>TRBV10-1|TRBJ2-5
CASSAGTSQETQYF
>TRBV10-3|TRBJ2-1
CAISEEALRDEQFF
>TRBV11-2|NA
CASSPRVGGAYNEQFF
>TRBV12-3/TRBV12-4|TRBJ2-3
CASSSRVPATQYF
>TRBV5-1|TRBJ2-3
CASGGGSMDTQYF
>TRBV6-5|TRBJ1-2
CASSYSAGHGGYTF
>TRBV20-1|TRBJ1-1
CSASNRDIDAFF
>TRBV20-1|NA
CSASRLAGGPYEQYF
>TRBV6-5|TRBJ2-3
CASTTETSTDTQYF
>TRBV10-3|TRBJ2-7
CAISGQEGLSYEQYF
>TRBV6-4|TRBJ2-2
CASSEASGDTGELFF
>TRBV20-1|TRBJ2-5
CSARDYRSGGDWETQYF
>TRBV5-1|TRBJ1-1
CASSLLGTGQNTEAFF
>TRBV18|TRBJ1-2
CASSRETNYGYTF
>TRBV27|TRBJ2-7
CASSLSFLTGLKPYEQYF
>TRBV6-2/TRBV6-3|TRBJ2-5
CASSRVVPTVGETQYF
>TRBV10-3|TRBJ2-2
CAISEGRLASTGELFF
>TRBV5-6|TRBJ2-4
CASTSGTGGYLAKNIQYF
>TRBV6-5|TRBJ2-3
CASIAGDTDTQYF
>TRBV7-2|TRBJ2-1
CARPSNGAYNEQFF
>TRBV5-1|TRBJ2-5
CASSLVPRYSETQYF
>TRBV20-1|TRBJ1-3
CSAIVRDQGNTIYF
>TRBV5-1|TRBJ2-3
CASSLSGGPLGDTQYF
>TRBV7-9|TRBJ2-3
CASSLDYISGGSDTQYF
>TRBV20-1|TRBJ1-2
CSASGTGMDYGYTF